This T cell receptor (beta chain) was sequenced during a study of shared clonotypes between healthy human individuals. Per sorted-subset replicate PCR, input was approximately 0.2 ug DNA, representing 30,000 to 35,000 T cell genomes. The data were produced by immunoSEQ multiplex PCR, yet TCRdb's version contains in-frame clones alone and is incomplete. The sample consists of 2 million to 2.5 million clones, about 94% of them appearing once. In the CD4+ fraction, cells were divided into CD45RA+ naive and CD45RA-negative memory subsets. Germline-derived CDR1 and CDR2 are SGHTA and FQGNSA. CDR3 length: 16 residues. Unmatched junction bases numbered 8, after V lost 4 bases and J lost 5 bases.

This sequence originates from a man between 18 and 35 years old in good health. The V call is TRBV7-2, the J call TRBJ2-5; 12 bases match TRBD2. Sequenced input: naive CD4+ T cells sorted from blood. The sample's subset: CD45RA+ positively selected. The CDR3 protein is CASSSTRTSGDETQYF. The CDR3 region has the DNA TGTGCCAGCAGCTCCACAAGGACTAGCGGGGACGAGACCCAGTACTTC.